The 25 T cell receptor beta chains below all came from one sample that was sequenced in a study of CD8 T cells in ankylosing spondylitis. TCRdb reprocessed the 5' RACE reads via MiXCR and lists one record per CDR3 protein. This table holds about 240,000 distinct CDR3 sequences, approximately 12% found once. The sample taken for sequencing was blood, either unsorted or a sorted T cell fraction (not recorded which). Receptors were obtained from a male donor with ankylosing spondylitis or in good health (not recorded which).

This chain links TRBV3-1 with TRBJ2-7; D not resolved. V was pared by 3 bases and J by 0 bases, with 12 bases between. The CDR3 extends over 15 amino acids. The germline V gene has CDR1 LGHDT and CDR2 YNNKEL (reference sequence). The CDR3 region is CASSQPRSGSYEQYF. CDR3 nucleotides: TGTGCCAGCAGCCAGCCGAGGTCGGGCTCCTACGAGCAGTACTTC.

This clonotype was found a few times. The V call is TRBV2, the J call TRBJ2-7; maybe TRBD1 (5 bases). The V gene lost 3 bases and the J gene lost 3 bases, with 9 bases spanning the gap. Germline CDR1 SNHLY, CDR2 FYNNEI. The CDR3 totals 13 residues. CDR3 coding DNA: TGTGCCAGCAGTGAGAGGACACACTACGAGCAGTACTTC. This translates into CASSERTHYEQYF.

In this sample, this clonotype turned up many times. This chain joins TRBV12-3 or TRBV12-4 and TRBJ2-3, with D possibly called TRBD1 or TRBD2 (5 bases each). The V end was cut by 5 bases, the J end by 2 bases, with 14 bases between. The CDR3 extends over 15 amino acids. Here the CDR3 reads CASSPGTDYTDTQYF. The CDR3 DNA reads TGTGCCAGCAGTCCTGGGACCGACTACACAGATACGCAGTATTTT.

The chain combines TRBV27 with TRBJ2-7; 7 bases are a match to TRBD1. The germline V gene has CDR1 MNHEY and CDR2 SMNVEV (reference sequence). The length of the CDR3 is 14 residues. The V and J ends lost 6 bases and 4 bases, in that order; junction bases with no gene match: 9. CDR3 protein: CASRARTGEYEQYF. DNA of the CDR3: TGTGCCAGCAGGGCCCGGACAGGAGAATACGAGCAGTACTTC.

The chain joins TRBV28 to TRBJ2-5, with 10 nucleotides matching TRBD1. Germline CDR1 reads MDHEN; CDR2 reads SYDVKM. Losses at the gene ends were 2 bases for V and 4 bases for J; bases not matched to a gene: 7. The CDR3 extends over 16 amino acids. Here the CDR3 DNA reads TGTGCCAGCAGTTTAAGGACAGGGGGGTTCTCAGAGACCCAGTACTTC. Translated: CASSLRTGGFSETQYF.

In its sample, this clonotype was seen many times. J is TRBJ2-7 and V is TRBV12-3 or TRBV12-4; 7 bases align to TRBD1. This CDR3 comprises 12 residues. With V trimmed by 5 bases and J by 3 bases, 1 base remained unmatched. This chain's CDR3 is CASSGDSYEQYF. CDR3 sequence (DNA): TGTGCCAGCAGTGGGGACAGCTACGAGCAGTACTTC.

This rearrangement joins TRBV2 to TRBJ2-2, with TRBD2 matching over 7 bases. J lost 1 base, V lost 7 bases, and 3 bases had no gene match. Germline loops: CDR1 SNHLY, CDR2 FYNNEI. The CDR3 has 14 amino acids. The CDR3 sequence is CASTGTKNTGELFF. CDR3 bases: TGTGCCAGCACCGGGACTAAGAACACCGGGGAGCTGTTTTTT.

This chain connects TRBV4-1 to TRBJ2-7; no clear D gene. The ends were cut back, 4 bases at V and 1 base at J, with 11 bases in the middle. The CDR3 spans 14 residues. Germline values: CDR1 MGHRA, CDR2 YSYEKL. The CDR3 DNA reads as TGCGCCAGCAGCCCAGGCAGACAATCCTACGAGCAGTACTTC. This translates into CASSPGRQSYEQYF.

The J gene is TRBJ2-4, the V gene TRBV7-9; 8 bases map to TRBD2. V lost 3 bases, J lost 1 base, and 2 bases stayed unmatched. The CDR3 totals 15 residues. Germline lookup yields CDR1 SEHNR and CDR2 FQNEAQ (reference sequence). The CDR3 sequence is CASSLEREAKNIQYF. CDR3 sequence (DNA): TGTGCCAGCAGCTTGGAGCGGGAGGCCAAAAACATTCAGTACTTC.

The sample holds many counts of this clonotype. The chain recombines TRBV7-2 with TRBJ2-7; D remains ambiguous. This CDR3 has 13 amino acids. V lost 1 base, J lost 4 bases, and 8 bases lay in between. CDR1 SGHTA and CDR2 FQGNSA come from the germline V gene. In nucleotides, the CDR3 is TGTGCCAGCAGCTTAGAGGTCGGGTACGAGCAGTACTTC. Protein: CASSLEVGYEQYF.

There are many counts of this clonotype. The chain carries TRBV6-6 and TRBJ1-2, with D uncertain. The CDR3 sequence is 12 residues long. Trimming shortened V by 7 bases and J by 4 bases, and 10 bases separated the two germline ends. Germline V gene lookup returns CDR1 MNHNY and CDR2 SVGAGI (reference sequence). The DNA for the CDR3 is TGTGCCAGCAATCCGCGGGGCTATGGCTACACCTTC. As protein: CASNPRGYGYTF.

The chain links TRBV3-1 to TRBJ2-2; 9 bases match TRBD1. V lost 6 bases, J lost 5 bases, and 7 bases stayed unmatched. The CDR3 covers 15 residues. Looked up from germline, CDR1 is LGHDT and CDR2 is YNNKEL (reference sequence). For the CDR3, the DNA is TGTGCCAGCAGGCGGACAGGGGAGATTACCGGGGAGCTGTTTTTT. Its translation: CASRRTGEITGELFF.

This clonotype was counted at least ten times. The chain employs TRBV3-1 and TRBJ1-4; D not certain. Between the trimmed V and J ends, which lost 0 bases and 0 bases, there was a span of 5 bases. This CDR3 is built from 15 residues. The germline gives CDR1 LGHDT, CDR2 YNNKEL (reference sequence). CDR3 bases: TGTGCCAGCAGCCAAGATCTAGCAACTAATGAAAAACTGTTTTTT. It encodes CASSQDLATNEKLFF.

This clonotype was recorded many times. J is TRBJ2-5 and V is TRBV5-1; unclear D gene. The CDR3 is 13 residues long. The V and J ends lost 3 bases and 3 bases respectively, with 9 bases between them. Germline V CDR1 and CDR2: SGHRS, YFSETQ. The CDR3 DNA reads TGCGCCAGCAGCTCCTTAAATGAAGAGACCCAGTACTTC. Its translation is CASSSLNEETQYF.

This clonotype has a count of ten or more. Written as DNA, the CDR3 is TGTGCCATCAGGCGGCAGGGGGCAGCAGGGGCTCTCGAGCAGTACTTC. Amino acid sequence: CAIRRQGAAGALEQYF. The chain links TRBV10-3 to TRBJ2-7; 8 nucleotides match TRBD1. This CDR3 is 16 amino acids long. Trimming took 6 bases from V and 6 from J; bases not matched to a gene: 16. Per germline, CDR1 ENHRY and CDR2 SYGVKD.

This chain uses TRBV5-1 with TRBJ2-3; D unresolved. Germline V gene lookup returns CDR1 SGHRS and CDR2 YFSETQ. The CDR3 totals 15 residues. The ends were cut back, 0 bases at V and 0 bases at J, with 8 bases in the middle. The CDR3 here is CASSLGVPSTDTQYF. The CDR3 nucleotides are TGCGCCAGCAGCTTGGGTGTTCCTAGCACAGATACGCAGTATTTT.

This clonotype was counted ten times or more. The genes are TRBV29-1 and TRBJ1-1; TRBD1 agrees at 10 bases. CDR3 length: 12 amino acids. Germline trimming cut 7 bases from V and 4 bases from J; bases unmatched to any gene: 3. The V gene's germline CDR1 is SQVTM and CDR2 ANQGSEA. The CDR3 loop is CSGGDRGTEAFF. As DNA, the CDR3 is TGCAGCGGGGGGGACAGGGGCACTGAAGCTTTCTTT.

At least ten counts were recorded for this clonotype. The V and J genes are TRBV29-1 and TRBJ2-3; no reliable D call. The V end was cut by 7 bases, the J end by 4 bases, with 12 bases between. The CDR3 sequence is 12 residues long. In germline, CDR1 is SQVTM, CDR2 ANQGSEA. DNA for the CDR3: TGCAGCGCCCCTACAGAGGCAGATACGCAGTATTTT. It encodes CSAPTEADTQYF.

This clonotype was detected many times. This chain uses TRBV12-3 or TRBV12-4 with TRBJ2-1, with 7 bases lining up with TRBD2. V lost 6 bases and J lost 2; bases outside the gene matches: 7. The CDR3 totals 15 residues. This chain's CDR3 is CASSHRGDPYNEQFF. CDR3 DNA: TGTGCCAGCAGCCATCGGGGGGACCCCTACAATGAGCAGTTCTTC.

The table lists this clonotype with many counts. V usage is TRBV12-3 or TRBV12-4 and J usage is TRBJ2-2, with D uncertain. The CDR3 is 14 amino acids. The V end lost 5 bases, the J end lost 3 bases, and 10 bases lay between the germline ends. Here the CDR3 DNA reads TGTGCCAGCAGTAACTCTGGAGACACCGGGGAGCTGTTTTTT. Protein: CASSNSGDTGELFF.

This clonotype was counted many times. The chain recombines TRBV5-1 with TRBJ2-5; the D gene is possibly TRBD2 (6 bases). The CDR3 extends over 14 amino acids. The ends were cut back, 2 bases at V and 3 bases at J, with 11 bases in the middle. Germline V gene data show CDR1 as SGHRS and CDR2 as YFSETQ. This CDR3 is CASSFLASEETQYF. CDR3 coding DNA: TGCGCCAGCAGCTTTTTGGCTAGCGAAGAGACCCAGTACTTC. Together with reference TRBV5-1 and TRBJ2-5, the CDR3 gives the full variable domain: KAGVTQTPRYLIKTRGQQVTLSCSPISGHRSVSWYQQTPGQGLQFLFEYFSETQRNKGNFPGRFSGRQFSNSRSEMNVSTLELGDSALYLCASSFLASEETQYFGPGTRLLVL.

This clonotype has ten or more counts. The chain is built from TRBV20-1 and TRBJ1-6; the D is unclear. Germline V lookup: CDR1 DFQATT, CDR2 SNEGSKA (reference sequence). Trimming pared 0 bases from V and 0 bases from J, leaving 12 bases between. CDR3 size: 17 residues. The CDR3 spells CSARDRRESSYNSPLHF. CDR3 nucleotides: TGCAGTGCTAGAGATCGGAGGGAGAGCTCCTATAATTCACCCCTCCACTTT.

This clonotype was seen many times. This chain links TRBV10-1 with TRBJ2-2; D is tentatively TRBD1 or TRBD2 (5 bases each). This CDR3 has 16 amino acids. Trimming left V 2 bases short and J 2 bases short, with 12 bases between. Germline-derived CDR1 and CDR2 are WNHNN and SYGVQD (reference sequence). CDR3 DNA sequence: TGCGCCAGCAGTGAGGTGGGGGAGATAAACACCGGGGAGCTGTTTTTT. Residues: CASSEVGEINTGELFF.

The V gene is TRBV10-2, the J gene TRBJ1-1; a possible D gene is TRBD1 (6 bases). Deletions cut 7 bases from V and 1 base from J, with 13 bases between. The CDR3 is 14 amino acids. Germline CDR1 reads WSHSY; CDR2 reads SAAADI. The CDR3 is CASNSGGQNTEAFF. CDR3 nucleotides: TGCGCCAGCAACAGCGGGGGGCAGAACACTGAAGCTTTCTTT.

Remarks on this clonotype: A read error may produce the germline difference seen at one junction end. The chain combines TRBV11-2 with TRBJ2-5; D ambiguous. The CDR3 runs to 16 residues. Germline CDR1 SGHAT, CDR2 FQNNGV. The chain's CDR3 is CTSSSFRAEVGETQYF. CDR3 nucleotides: TGTACCAGCAGCTCATTCCGCGCCGAGGTCGGGGAGACCCAGTACTTC.